The sequence of this T cell receptor (beta chain) was determined in a study of identical twins. Study-level results: Excess sharing between twins was weaker in beta out-of-frame sequences.

This CDR3 contains 16 residues. Germline-derived CDR1 and CDR2 are MDHEN and SYDVKM. The junction had 7 bases not matched to a gene; V was cut back by 2 bases and J by 6 bases. In the case of this clonotype: The target antigen is unknown.

TCRdb itself ran the 5' RACE reads through MiXCR, one entry per CDR3 protein. This table holds 700,000 or so distinct CDR3 sequences, 8.6% found once. The data also belong to a second study, concerning yellow fever vaccine responses in identical twins. Per that study: In identical twins, vaccine T cell responses appeared partly shared and partly individual.

Material for sequencing was PBMCs. The V call is TRBV28, the J call TRBJ2-1; 10 bases map to TRBD2. This clonotype was sampled from a woman under 30 in good health. The chain's CDR3 is CASSLPSSGSSNEQFF. Here the CDR3 DNA reads TGTGCCAGCAGTTTACCTTCTAGCGGGAGCTCCAATGAGCAGTTCTTC.